This paragraph reports one TCR beta chain. Its antigen is unknown. TCRdb's table, derived via immunoSEQ multiplex PCR, lists solely in-frame clones and lacks some. Here the sample spans about 120,000 clones, about 87% being singletons. CDR3 length: 17 amino acids. Trimming cost V 4 bases and J 5 bases; bases outside gene matches: 8. In germline, CDR1 is LGHDT, CDR2 YNNKEL (reference sequence). The data were taken from a study of T cell responses to AZD1222 COVID-19 vaccine. At the level of the study: Whether given at about 4 or about 12 weeks, second doses were pooled.

Study conclusions and caveats: Two AZD1222 doses significantly raised spike-specific TCR breadth and depth over controls. White British donors predominated, females outnumbered males, and clonal diversity was possibly underestimated.

The rearrangement uses TRBV3-1 (or the pseudogene TRBV3-2) and TRBJ2-3, with 14 nucleotides matching TRBD2. Sample: peripheral blood, taken on day 0 of AZD1222 vaccination. The sequence came from an adult in good health. The CDR3 DNA is TGTGCCAGCAGCCCACGGACTAGCGGGAGGTCCTTAGATACGCAGTATTTT. This encodes CASSPRTSGRSLDTQYF.